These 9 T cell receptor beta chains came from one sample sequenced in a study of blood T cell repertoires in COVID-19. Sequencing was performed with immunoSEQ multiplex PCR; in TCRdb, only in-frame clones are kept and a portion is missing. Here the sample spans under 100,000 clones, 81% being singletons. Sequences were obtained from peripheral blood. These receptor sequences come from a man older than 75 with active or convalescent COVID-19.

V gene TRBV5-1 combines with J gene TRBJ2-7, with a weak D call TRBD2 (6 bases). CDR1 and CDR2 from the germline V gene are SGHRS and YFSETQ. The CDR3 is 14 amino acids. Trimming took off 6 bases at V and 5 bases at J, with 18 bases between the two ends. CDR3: CASTSFGGFNEQYF. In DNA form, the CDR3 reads TGCGCCAGCACCTCCTTTGGGGGGTTCAACGAGCAGTACTTC.

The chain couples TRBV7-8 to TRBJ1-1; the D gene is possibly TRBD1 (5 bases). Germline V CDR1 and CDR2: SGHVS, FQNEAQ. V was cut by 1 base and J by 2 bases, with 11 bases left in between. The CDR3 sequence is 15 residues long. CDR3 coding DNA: TGTGCCAGCAGCTTAGGTCCAGGGTCAAACACTGAAGCTTTCTTT. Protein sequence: CASSLGPGSNTEAFF.

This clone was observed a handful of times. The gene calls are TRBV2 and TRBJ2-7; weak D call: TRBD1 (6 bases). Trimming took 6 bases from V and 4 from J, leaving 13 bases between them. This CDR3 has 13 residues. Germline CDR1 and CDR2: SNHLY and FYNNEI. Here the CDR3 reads CASSGQPAYEQYF. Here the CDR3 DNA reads TGTGCCAGCAGCGGACAGCCGGCATACGAGCAGTACTTC.

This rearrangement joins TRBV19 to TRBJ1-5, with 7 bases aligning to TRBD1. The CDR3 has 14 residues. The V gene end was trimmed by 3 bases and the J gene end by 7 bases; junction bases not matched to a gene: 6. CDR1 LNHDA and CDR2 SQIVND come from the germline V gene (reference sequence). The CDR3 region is CASSMGTAAQPQHF. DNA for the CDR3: TGTGCCAGTAGTATGGGGACAGCCGCCCAGCCCCAGCATTTT.

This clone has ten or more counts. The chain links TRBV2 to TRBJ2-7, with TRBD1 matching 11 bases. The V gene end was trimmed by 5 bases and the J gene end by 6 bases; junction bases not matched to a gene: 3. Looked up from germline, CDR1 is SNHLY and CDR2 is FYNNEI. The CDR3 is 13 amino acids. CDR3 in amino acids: CASSRTGGGEQYF. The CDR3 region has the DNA TGTGCCAGCAGTAGGACAGGGGGCGGCGAGCAGTACTTC.

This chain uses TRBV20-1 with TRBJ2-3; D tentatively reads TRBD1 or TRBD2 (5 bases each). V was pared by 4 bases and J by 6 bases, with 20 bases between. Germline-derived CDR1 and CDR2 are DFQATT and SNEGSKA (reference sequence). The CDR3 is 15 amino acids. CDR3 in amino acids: CSAIEGPKPGDTQYF. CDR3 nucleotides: TGCAGTGCTATTGAGGGTCCGAAACCAGGGGATACGCAGTATTTT.

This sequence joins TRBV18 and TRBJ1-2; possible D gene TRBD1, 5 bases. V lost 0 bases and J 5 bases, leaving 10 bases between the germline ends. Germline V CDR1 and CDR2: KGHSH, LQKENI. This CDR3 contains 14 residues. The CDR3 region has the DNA TGTGCCAGCTCACCACCGGGGGGGGATTATGGCTACACCTTC. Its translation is CASSPPGGDYGYTF.

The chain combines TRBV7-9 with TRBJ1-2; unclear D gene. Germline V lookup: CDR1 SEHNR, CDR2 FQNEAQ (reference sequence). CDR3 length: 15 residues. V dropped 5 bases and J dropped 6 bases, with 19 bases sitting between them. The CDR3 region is CASSPTGLTYDGYTF. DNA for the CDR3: TGTGCCAGCAGCCCTACCGGGTTAACCTATGATGGCTACACCTTC.

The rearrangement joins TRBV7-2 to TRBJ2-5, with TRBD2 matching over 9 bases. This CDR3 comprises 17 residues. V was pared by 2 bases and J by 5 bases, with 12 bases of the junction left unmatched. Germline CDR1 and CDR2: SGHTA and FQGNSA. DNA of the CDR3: TGTGCCAGCAGCTTAAGGGTCCGAGCGGGGGGACGGGAGACCCAGTACTTC. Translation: CASSLRVRAGGRETQYF. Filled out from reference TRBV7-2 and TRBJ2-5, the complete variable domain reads GAGVSQSPSNKVTEKGKDVELRCDPISGHTALYWYRQSLGQGLEFLIYFQGNSAPDKSGLPSDRFSAERTGGSVSTLTIQRTQQEDSAVYLCASSLRVRAGGRETQYFGPGTRLLVL.